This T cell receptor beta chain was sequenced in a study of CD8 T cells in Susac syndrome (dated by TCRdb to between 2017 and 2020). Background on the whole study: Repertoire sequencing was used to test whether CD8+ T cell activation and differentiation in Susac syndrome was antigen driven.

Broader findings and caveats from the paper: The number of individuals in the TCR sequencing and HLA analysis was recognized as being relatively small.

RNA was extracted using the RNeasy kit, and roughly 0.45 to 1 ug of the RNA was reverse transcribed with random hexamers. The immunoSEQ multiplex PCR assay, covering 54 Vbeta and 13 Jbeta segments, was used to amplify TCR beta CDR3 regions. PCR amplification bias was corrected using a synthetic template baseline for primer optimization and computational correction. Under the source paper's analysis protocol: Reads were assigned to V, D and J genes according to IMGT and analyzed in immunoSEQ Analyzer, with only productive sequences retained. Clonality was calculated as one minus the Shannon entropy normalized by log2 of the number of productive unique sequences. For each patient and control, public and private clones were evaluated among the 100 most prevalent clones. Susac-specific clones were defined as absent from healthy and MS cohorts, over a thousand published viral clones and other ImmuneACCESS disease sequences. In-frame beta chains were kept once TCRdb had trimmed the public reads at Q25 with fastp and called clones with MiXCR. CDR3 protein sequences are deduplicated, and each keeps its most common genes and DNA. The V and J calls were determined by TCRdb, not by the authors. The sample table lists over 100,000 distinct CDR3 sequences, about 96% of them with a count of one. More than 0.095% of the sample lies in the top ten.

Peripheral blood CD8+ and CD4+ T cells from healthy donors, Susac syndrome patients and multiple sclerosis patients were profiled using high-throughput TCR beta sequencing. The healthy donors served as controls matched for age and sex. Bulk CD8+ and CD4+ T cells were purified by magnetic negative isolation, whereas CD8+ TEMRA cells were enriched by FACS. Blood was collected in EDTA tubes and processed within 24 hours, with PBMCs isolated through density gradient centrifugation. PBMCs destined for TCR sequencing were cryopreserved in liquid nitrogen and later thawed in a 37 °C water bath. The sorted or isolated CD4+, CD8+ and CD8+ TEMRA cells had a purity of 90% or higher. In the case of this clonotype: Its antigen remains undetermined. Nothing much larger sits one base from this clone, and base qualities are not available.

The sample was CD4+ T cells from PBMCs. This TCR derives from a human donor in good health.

Read as DNA, the sequence is TGCGCCAGCAGCTCAAGACCGGGACTAGCGCTAAAAAAAGGAGAGACCCAGTACTTC. It encodes CASSSRPGLALKKGETQYF. Rearrangement joined TRBV5-1 to TRBJ2-5; 10 middle bases align to TRBD2. Per the germline V gene, SGHRS is the CDR1 and YFSETQ is the CDR2. The cysteine opens and the phenylalanine closes a CDR3 of 19 amino acids. Just the 57-base CDR3 DNA is kept, in frame starting at base 1. V loses 3 bases at its end and J loses 4 bases; junction bases beyond the gene matches: 18.